Each of the 24 T cell receptor beta chains below was sequenced from the same sample in a study of cytomegalovirus exposure and HLA in healthy donors (dated by TCRdb to about 2017). Libraries were prepared through the immunoSEQ multiplex PCR assay. A mixture of 60 forward primers for TCR Vbeta segments and 13 reverse primers for TCR Jbeta segments was used in the multiplex PCR. Not all clones reach the TCRdb copy of this immuneACCESS table, which keeps in-frame sequences only. Checked studies attribute under half of the gap to unresolved V genes and leave the rest unexplained. Across this sample there are some 150,000 clones, with 79% seen only once. The top ten clones comprise under 2.5% of the sample. Sequenced sample: PBMCs. The source of these receptors is a man aged 35-49 years in good health and CMV-seronegative.

The rearrangement links TRBV6-1 to TRBJ2-7; D is possibly TRBD2 (5 bases). The CDR3 contains 13 residues. The germline V and J ends were trimmed by 6 bases and 2 bases, with 11 bases remaining between them. Germline V CDR1 and CDR2: MNHNS, SASEGT. The CDR3 is CASSHRLTYEQYF. CDR3 nucleotide sequence: TGTGCCAGCAGCCACCGACTAACCTACGAGCAGTACTTC.

This chain joins TRBV5-1 and TRBJ2-3, with TRBD1 as a possible D gene (6 bases). V lost 4 bases and J 2 bases, leaving 14 bases between the germline ends. Germline CDR1 SGHRS, CDR2 YFSETQ. There are 15 residues in the CDR3. CDR3: CASSPSGHFTDTQYF. In DNA, the CDR3 is TGCGCCAGCAGCCCGTCGGGACACTTCACAGATACGCAGTATTTT.

This sequence joins TRBV27 and TRBJ2-7, with TRBD1 matching 10 bases. CDR3 length: 15 amino acids. CDR1 is MNHEY and CDR2 is SMNVEV in the germline V gene (reference sequence). With V trimmed by 6 bases and J by 5 bases, 10 bases remained unmatched. CDR3 loop: CASSPIGDRGHEQYF. The CDR3 DNA reads TGTGCCAGCAGCCCTATCGGGGACAGGGGCCACGAGCAGTACTTC.

This clone occurred once. This sequence joins TRBV7-2 and TRBJ2-2; 9 bases line up with TRBD2. J lost 1 base, V lost 5 bases, and 5 bases had no gene match. CDR1 is SGHTA, CDR2 FQGNSA, per germline. This CDR3 is 16 amino acids long. The CDR3 DNA reads TGTGCCAGCAGCGTCAGAGCGGGAGGGAACACCGGGGAGCTGTTTTTT. Translated, it gives CASSVRAGGNTGELFF.

The CDR3 region is CASSRQGNTPYNEQFF. The CDR3 region has the DNA TGTGCCAGCAGCCGCCAGGGTAATACGCCTTACAATGAGCAGTTCTTC. The chain links TRBV7-9 to TRBJ2-1, with D possibly matching TRBD1 (5 bases). The ends were cut back, 5 bases at V and 4 bases at J, with 18 bases in the middle. The germline V gene encodes CDR1 SEHNR and CDR2 FQNEAQ (reference sequence). The CDR3 covers 16 residues.

V and J are TRBV5-1 and TRBJ2-1; D might be TRBD2 (6 bases). With 0 bases removed from V and 5 bases from J, the gap between germline ends came to 9 bases. Germline assignment: CDR1 SGHRS and CDR2 YFSETQ. The CDR3 has 14 residues. The CDR3 DNA sequence: TGCGCCAGCAGCTTGGGGGGCGGGGACAATGAGCAGTTCTTC. Translating it yields CASSLGGGDNEQFF.

The rearrangement uses TRBV7-9 and TRBJ2-6, with 7 bases that match TRBD1. Trimming took 3 bases from V and 0 from J; bases not matched to a gene: 8. Germline lookup yields CDR1 SEHNR and CDR2 FQNEAQ (reference sequence). The CDR3 loop spans 18 amino acids. CDR3 sequence: CASSFLTGRSSGANVLTF. CDR3 bases: TGTGCCAGCAGCTTCCTGACAGGGCGTAGCTCTGGGGCCAACGTCCTGACTTTC.

This chain joins TRBV6-5 and TRBJ1-4, with D uncertain. The germline gives CDR1 MNHEY, CDR2 SVGAGI. V was clipped by 0 bases and J by 0 bases, with 8 bases between them. The CDR3 covers 16 residues. CDR3 sequence (DNA): TGTGCCAGCAGTTACTCTCCGGTAGCAACTAATGAAAAACTGTTTTTT. It translates to CASSYSPVATNEKLFF.

The CDR3 coding sequence is TGTGCCAGCAGCCCCTATCCCGTGACTAGCGGGAGAAAAGAGACCCAGTACTTC. Residues: CASSPYPVTSGRKETQYF. The rearrangement uses TRBV7-6 and TRBJ2-5, with TRBD2 matching over 12 bases. CDR3 length: 18 amino acids. Trimming cost V 5 bases and J 3 bases; bases outside gene matches: 13. CDR1 SGHVS and CDR2 FNYEAQ come from the germline V gene.

In its sample, this clone was seen once. The genes are TRBV7-2 and TRBJ1-4; a weak D match, TRBD1 (5 bases). Trimming took off 1 base at V and 3 bases at J, with 9 bases between the two ends. This CDR3 spans 15 amino acids. The germline gives CDR1 SGHTA, CDR2 FQGNSA. The CDR3 DNA follows: TGTGCCAGCAGCTTAGAAGGGGCCCCTAATGAAAAACTGTTTTTT. It yields the protein CASSLEGAPNEKLFF. The whole variable domain, remainder taken from reference TRBV7-2 and TRBJ1-4, is GAGVSQSPSNKVTEKGKDVELRCDPISGHTALYWYRQSLGQGLEFLIYFQGNSAPDKSGLPSDRFSAERTGGSVSTLTIQRTQQEDSAVYLCASSLEGAPNEKLFFGSGTQLSVL.

In this sample, this clone turned up a few times. V usage is TRBV18 and J usage is TRBJ1-5; D is unclear. In germline, CDR1 is KGHSH, CDR2 LQKENI. This CDR3 is built from 14 residues. Trimming pared 5 bases from V and 0 bases from J, leaving 8 bases between. The CDR3 spells CASSEEGSNQPQHF. The CDR3 nucleotides read TGTGCCAGCTCAGAAGAGGGTAGCAATCAGCCCCAGCATTTT.

The V gene is TRBV6-6, the J gene TRBJ2-2; 8 bases are a match to TRBD1. Per germline, CDR1 MNHNY and CDR2 SVGAGI (reference sequence). V dropped 7 bases and J dropped 6; count of bases not matched to a gene: 7. This CDR3 region has 14 residues. CDR3: CASKTQGEAGELFF. In DNA form, the CDR3 reads TGTGCCAGCAAGACACAGGGGGAGGCCGGGGAGCTGTTTTTT.

This clone was seen a handful of times. The chain uses TRBV5-1 and TRBJ2-7; D unresolved. Germline CDR1 is SGHRS and CDR2 is YFSETQ. The CDR3 is 14 amino acids. Trimming removed 0 bases from V and 3 bases from J, with 10 bases in between. The CDR3 sequence is CASSLAGSRYEQYF. DNA for the CDR3: TGCGCCAGCAGCTTGGCGGGTTCTCGCTACGAGCAGTACTTC.

The chain carries TRBV19 and TRBJ2-2; TRBD1 aligns across 9 bases. Germline V gene lookup returns CDR1 LNHDA and CDR2 SQIVND (reference sequence). Trimming removed 6 bases from V and 6 bases from J; junction bases left unmatched: 8. CDR3 size: 15 residues. The CDR3 loop reads CASRARDRVSGELFF. For the CDR3, the DNA is TGTGCCAGTAGGGCACGGGACAGGGTCTCCGGGGAGCTGTTTTTT.

This sequence joins TRBV19 and TRBJ2-1, with 16 bases aligning to TRBD2. Unmatched junction bases numbered 12, after V lost 5 bases and J lost 2 bases. The CDR3 totals 20 residues. Germline-derived CDR1 and CDR2 are LNHDA and SQIVND (reference sequence). The CDR3 spells CASSAQGLAGGPGAYNEQFF. CDR3 nucleotides: TGTGCCAGTAGTGCCCAGGGACTAGCGGGAGGGCCCGGGGCCTACAATGAGCAGTTCTTC.

On this clone itself: This CDR3 is also generated by other DNA sequences in the sample. The rearrangement joins TRBV7-2 to TRBJ2-5; 16 nucleotides align to TRBD2. The CDR3 has 16 amino acids. Germline-derived CDR1 and CDR2 are SGHTA and FQGNSA. J lost 2 bases, V lost 4 bases, and 1 base had no gene match. The CDR3 here is CASSSGLAGGQETQYF. The CDR3 DNA follows: TGTGCCAGCAGCTCGGGACTAGCGGGAGGGCAAGAGACCCAGTACTTC.

The sample holds one count of this clone. The chain has TRBV5-1 and TRBJ2-2; 15 nucleotides agree with TRBD2. The V and J ends lost 3 bases and 5 bases, in that order; junction bases with no gene match: 2. From germline, CDR1 is SGHRS and CDR2 YFSETQ. The CDR3 spans 16 residues. The CDR3: CASSSGLAGGTGELFF. DNA of the CDR3: TGCGCCAGCAGCTCCGGACTAGCGGGAGGGACCGGGGAGCTGTTTTTT.

The CDR3 DNA reads as TGTGCCAGCAGCTCTCTATTTCGGGACAGGGTATCCCAGGGCAAAAACATTCAGTACTTC. Its protein product is CASSSLFRDRVSQGKNIQYF. The chain is built from TRBV5-5 and TRBJ2-4, with TRBD1 identical over 9 bases. Germline CDR1 reads SGHKS; CDR2 reads YYEKEE (reference sequence). The CDR3 is made up of 20 amino acids. J was trimmed by 3 bases and V by 3 bases; bases with no gene match: 19. The full variable domain, completed using reference TRBV5-5 and TRBJ2-4, is DAGVTQSPTHLIKTRGQQVTLRCSPISGHKSVSWYQQVLGQGPQFIFQYYEKEERGRGNFPDRFSARQFPNYSSELNVNALLLGDSALYLCASSSLFRDRVSQGKNIQYFGAGTRLSVL.

The chain recombines TRBV15 with TRBJ2-7; D remains unclear. The CDR3 is 12 residues long. Germline V gives CDR1 LNHNV, CDR2 YYDKDF (reference sequence). V was clipped by 1 base and J by 3 bases, with 4 bases between them. The CDR3 bases are TGTGCCACCAGCAGAGCCTACTACGAGCAGTACTTC. It codes for CATSRAYYEQYF.

Concerning this clone: At one of its ends the junction is not consistent with the germline gene, which may arise from a read error. The chain uses TRBV20-1 and TRBJ2-3; D may be TRBD2 (6 bases). CDR3 size: 10 residues. Germline V gene data show CDR1 as DFQATT and CDR2 as SNEGSKA (reference sequence). The CDR3 DNA reads as TGCAGTGCCACCGGGACTTTCCAGTTTTTT. It encodes CSATGTFQFF.

The J gene is TRBJ2-3, the V gene TRBV9; D may be TRBD2 (6 bases). This CDR3 is 16 amino acids long. V gave up 4 bases and J gave up 2 bases, with 17 bases separating them. Germline V CDR1 and CDR2: SGDLS, YYNGEE. The CDR3 protein is CASSRTWGEPTDTQYF. The CDR3 region has the DNA TGTGCCAGCAGCAGAACGTGGGGGGAACCCACAGATACGCAGTATTTT.

J is TRBJ1-5 and V is TRBV27; weak D call: TRBD1 (6 bases). This CDR3 spans 14 amino acids. The V gene lost 6 bases and the J gene lost 3 bases, with 12 bases spanning the gap. The germline V gene has CDR1 MNHEY and CDR2 SMNVEV (reference sequence). This CDR3 reads CASSPQGFNQPQHF. CDR3 nucleotide sequence: TGTGCCAGCAGCCCACAGGGTTTCAATCAGCCCCAGCATTTT.

The genes are TRBV6-5 and TRBJ1-6; D ambiguous. This CDR3 comprises 15 residues. Trimming cost V 3 bases and J 0 bases, with 6 bases left between them. Germline V gene lookup returns CDR1 MNHEY and CDR2 SVGAGI. The CDR3 sequence is CASSYEGSYNSPLHF. CDR3 sequence (DNA): TGTGCCAGCAGTTATGAGGGCTCCTATAATTCACCCCTCCACTTT.

Here the CDR3 reads CASSEGLRPGQGAYEQYF. The CDR3 region has the DNA TGTGCCAGCAGTGAAGGGCTTCGACCGGGACAGGGGGCGTACGAGCAGTACTTC. The chain joins TRBV6-1 to TRBJ2-7, with 12 bases that match TRBD1. The V segment lost 1 base and the J segment 4 bases; nucleotides outside the gene matches: 11. The CDR3 length is 18 residues. Germline CDR1 MNHNS, CDR2 SASEGT.